This entry lists 7 T cell receptor beta chains sequenced from one sample in a study of cytomegalovirus exposure and HLA in healthy donors. Primers for the PCR totalled 60 Vbeta and 13 Jbeta. The repertoire was sequenced with immunoSEQ multiplex PCR; TCRdb's copy has only in-frame clones and lacks some. Found here are about 150,000 clones, about 68% of them singletons; the top ten hold approximately 1.4%. Sequenced: PBMCs. These receptors were obtained from a man younger than 30 in good health and CMV-seronegative.

The genes are TRBV5-1 and TRBJ2-5, with D possibly being TRBD1 (6 bases). The J call is uncertain, as TRBJ2-7 better fits the DNA end. The germline V gene has CDR1 SGHRS and CDR2 YFSETQ. The CDR3 is 13 amino acids. CDR3 residues: CASSDHRDYEQYF. CDR3 in DNA: TGCGCCAGCAGCGACCACAGGGACTACGAGCAGTACTTC.

This chain joins TRBV9 and TRBJ1-5; D possibly corresponds to TRBD1 (5 bases). This CDR3 has 14 amino acids. Germline V gene data show CDR1 as SGDLS and CDR2 as YYNGEE. V shed 0 bases and J shed 5 bases, with 9 bases lying between them. The CDR3 spells CASSVGGAHQPQHF. CDR3 in DNA: TGTGCCAGCAGCGTAGGGGGCGCCCATCAGCCCCAGCATTTT.

This rearrangement joins TRBV4-3 to TRBJ2-2; TRBD2 agrees at 14 bases. The germline gives CDR1 LGHNA, CDR2 YSLEER. CDR3 length: 17 residues. The V segment lost 4 bases and the J segment 3 bases; nucleotides outside the gene matches: 4. CDR3 loop: CASSPLGLAGDTGELFF. The CDR3 nucleotides are TGCGCCAGCAGCCCGCTGGGACTAGCGGGAGACACCGGGGAGCTGTTTTTT.

This clone occurred a few times. The gene calls are TRBV27 and TRBJ2-2, with D perhaps TRBD1 (6 bases). CDR1 MNHEY and CDR2 SMNVEV come from the germline V gene (reference sequence). Deletions cut 6 bases from V and 4 bases from J, with 12 bases between. This CDR3 contains 14 residues. The CDR3 nucleotides read TGTGCCAGCAGACTCATACAGGGCACCGGGGAGCTGTTTTTT. Translated: CASRLIQGTGELFF.

This clone came up once. The gene calls are TRBV4-1 and TRBJ2-2; 8 bases are shared with TRBD1. Trimming took 0 bases from V and 2 from J; bases not matched to a gene: 2. The V gene's germline CDR1 is MGHRA and CDR2 YSYEKL. The CDR3 is 16 amino acids. CDR3 loop: CASSQDGQGNTGELFF. As DNA, the CDR3 is TGCGCCAGCAGCCAAGATGGACAGGGAAACACCGGGGAGCTGTTTTTT.

Concerning this clone: Sequence at one end of the junction differs from germline and may be a read error. The chain joins TRBV7-9 to TRBJ2-7; TRBD2 aligns across 13 bases. This CDR3 comprises 15 residues. Germline CDR1 reads SEHNR; CDR2 reads FQNEAQ (reference sequence). CDR3 sequence reads: CSSSGLAGDSYEQYF. Written as DNA, the CDR3 is TGTTCCAGCAGCGGACTAGCGGGGGATTCCTACGAGCAGTACTTC.

The count of this clone is one. One end of the junction is discordant with germline, which a read error may explain. V gene TRBV7-9 combines with J gene TRBJ2-5, with a possible D match to TRBD1 (6 bases). The assigned J gene may be wrong: the sequence end matches TRBJ2-7 better. Looked up from germline, CDR1 is SEHNR and CDR2 is FQNEAQ (reference sequence). The CDR3 consists of 12 residues. CDR3 loop: CSSSPGQYEQYF. The CDR3 nucleotides are TGTTCCAGCAGCCCCGGACAGTACGAGCAGTACTTC.